This section outlines one T cell receptor (beta chain) sequence together with its context. What it binds is not known. Libraries were prepared by immunoSEQ multiplex PCR; TCRdb keeps only in-frame clonotypes and omits some of them. The sample has about 35,000 clones; roughly 76% are singletons. These data are taken from a study of STAT5B mutations in CD4+ large granular lymphocyte leukemia. Study-wide points: Patient CD4-sorted repertoires stayed more clonal than healthy ones after leukemic-clone removal. 8/27 top patient clones versus 2/35 control clones were TRBV06-family. Main leukemic clonotypes were patient-specific, but about 26% appeared at low frequency elsewhere.

The V and J ends lost 5 bases and 2 bases respectively, with 12 bases between them. Per the germline V gene, CDR1 is SGHVS and CDR2 is FQNEAQ. The CDR3 spans 15 residues. Buffy coats from healthy blood donors served as controls. The chain links TRBV7-8 to TRBJ2-2, with D uncertain. Sequencing used CD4+ T cells from blood buffy coats. The clonotype comes from a human donor in good health. CDR3 in DNA: TGTGCCAGCAGCCCTGAGGTTTCAAACACCGGGGAGCTGTTTTTT. It encodes CASSPEVSNTGELFF. Based on the CDR3 plus reference TRBV7-8 and TRBJ2-2, the full variable domain is GAGVSQSPRYKVAKRGQDVALRCDPISGHVSLFWYQQALGQGPEFLTYFQNEAQLDKSGLPSDRFFAERPEGSVSTLKIQRTQQEDSAVYLCASSPEVSNTGELFFGEGSRLTVL.